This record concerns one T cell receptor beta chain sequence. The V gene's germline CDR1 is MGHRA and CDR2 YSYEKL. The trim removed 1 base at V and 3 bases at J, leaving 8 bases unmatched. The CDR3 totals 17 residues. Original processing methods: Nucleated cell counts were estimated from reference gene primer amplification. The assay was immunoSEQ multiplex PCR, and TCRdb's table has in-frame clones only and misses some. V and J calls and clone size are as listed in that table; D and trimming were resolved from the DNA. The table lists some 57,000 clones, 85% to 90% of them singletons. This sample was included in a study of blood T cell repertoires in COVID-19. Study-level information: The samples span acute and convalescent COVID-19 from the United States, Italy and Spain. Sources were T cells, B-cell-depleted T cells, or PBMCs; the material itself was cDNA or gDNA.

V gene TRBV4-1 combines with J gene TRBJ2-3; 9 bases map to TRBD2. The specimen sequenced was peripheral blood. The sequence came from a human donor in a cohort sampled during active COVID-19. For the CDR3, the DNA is TGCGCCAGCAGCCAAGGTCTCGCGGGAGGGCCTACAGATACGCAGTATTTT. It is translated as CASSQGLAGGPTDTQYF.